This T cell receptor beta chain was found in a study of radiation and T cells in renal cell carcinoma. The study's findings and limits: Baseline intratumoral clonotype presence is unknown without pretreatment biopsies. In blood, top tumor clones expanded by 2 weeks, shrinking by 4.

Trimming cost V 3 bases and J 0 bases, with 15 bases left between them. CDR3 size: 17 residues. From germline, CDR1 is SEHNR and CDR2 FQNEAQ (reference sequence). The table lists this clone with a count of one. Its target is not known. Measured with immunoSEQ multiplex PCR; TCRdb has only the in-frame clones, and not every one. The table has some 120,000 clones, approximately 90% seen once. Stated time point: blood 2 weeks post-SBRT. Documented treatment: 15 Gy SBRT to primary tumor, nephrectomy 4 weeks later. Specimen: blood, collected from a patient whose treatment included radiotherapy and nephrectomy. The V and J genes are TRBV7-9 and TRBJ2-1; no definite D call. The sequence was collected from a woman in her seventies with renal cell carcinoma. The CDR3 is CASSFRTDYSSYNEQFF. The DNA for the CDR3 is TGTGCCAGCAGCTTTAGGACCGATTATAGCTCCTACAATGAGCAGTTCTTC.